These 2 T cell receptor beta chains share one sample of origin, sequenced in a study of T cell repertoires in cytomegalovirus infection. TCRdb analysed the reads with MiXCR anew, one entry per CDR3 protein. The sample holds 740,000 or so distinct CDR3 sequences, 35% seen once. The sample taken for sequencing was PBMCs. The receptors stem from a human donor in good health (CMV status not recorded). Some clones in this sample may be carry-over from other donors' samples.

The chain links TRBV6-5 to TRBJ2-3; D is uncertain. V gave up 6 bases and J gave up 2 bases, with 12 bases separating them. The germline gives CDR1 MNHEY, CDR2 SVGAGI. This CDR3 spans 14 amino acids. The CDR3 is CASRFEYNTDTQYF. The CDR3 DNA sequence: TGTGCCAGCAGATTCGAATACAACACAGATACGCAGTATTTT.

The rearrangement joins TRBV3-1 to TRBJ2-7, with TRBD2 matching 12 bases. The germline V gene has CDR1 LGHDT and CDR2 YNNKEL (reference sequence). The CDR3 totals 13 residues. The V and J ends lost 5 bases and 13 bases, in that order; junction bases with no gene match: 9. In nucleotides, the CDR3 is TGTGCCAGCAGCGTGACTAGCGGGAGAGGCATCTACTTC. Protein sequence: CASSVTSGRGIYF.